These 14 T cell receptor beta chains were all obtained from the same sample, sequenced in a study of PD-1 blockade in mismatch repair-deficient tumors. Assay used: immunoSEQ multiplex PCR; TCRdb lists only in-frame clones, some missing. The table shows tens of thousands of clones, with 65% to 85% occurring only once. The starting material was peripheral blood, obtained roughly 20 weeks after starting pembrolizumab. The origin of the receptors is an adult with mismatch repair-deficient cancer.

The genes are TRBV5-5 and TRBJ2-7; weak D call: TRBD1 (6 bases). Trimming took 4 bases from V and 2 from J, leaving 19 bases between them. Germline values: CDR1 SGHKS, CDR2 YYEKEE (reference sequence). This CDR3 is 16 amino acids long. The CDR3 reads CASSPDPRGFAYEQYF. The CDR3 nucleotides are TGTGCCAGCAGCCCCGACCCCAGGGGCTTTGCCTACGAGCAGTACTTC.

The rearrangement links TRBV4-3 to TRBJ1-1; D unresolved. Germline-derived CDR1 and CDR2 are LGHNA and YSLEER. V was trimmed by 0 bases and J by 3 bases, leaving 11 bases between them. This CDR3 region has 15 residues. This CDR3 is CASSQDSGYDTEAFF. The CDR3 DNA reads TGCGCCAGCAGCCAAGATTCAGGTTATGACACTGAAGCTTTCTTT.

The J gene is TRBJ2-2, the V gene TRBV7-3; the match to TRBD1 covers 10 bases. The V gene end was trimmed by 7 bases and the J gene end by 4 bases; junction bases not matched to a gene: 6. The CDR3 totals 15 residues. Germline V gives CDR1 SGHTA, CDR2 FQGTGA. The CDR3 DNA reads TGTGCCAGCAACCCGGGACAGGGGACCACCGGGGAGCTGTTTTTT. It translates to CASNPGQGTTGELFF.

CDR3 sequence reads: CASSYQMTTEAFF. CDR3 in DNA: TGTGCCAGCAGTTACCAGATGACAACTGAAGCTTTCTTT. This rearrangement joins TRBV6-5 to TRBJ1-1; D gene unclear. Germline V gene sequence: CDR1 MNHEY, CDR2 SVGAGI. The ends were cut back, 2 bases at V and 5 bases at J, with 9 bases in the middle. This CDR3 is 13 amino acids long.

For the CDR3, the DNA is TGCGCCAGCAGCCAGGACCTGAGAGATAATGAAAAACTGTTTTTT. This codes for CASSQDLRDNEKLFF. The rearrangement links TRBV5-1 to TRBJ1-4; D not certain. Trimming removed 4 bases from V and 4 bases from J, with 14 bases in between. Germline lookup yields CDR1 SGHRS and CDR2 YFSETQ. The CDR3 runs to 15 residues.

This chain joins TRBV29-1 and TRBJ2-1; D may be TRBD1 (5 bases). The germline CDR1 and CDR2 sequences are SQVTM and ANQGSEA. Trimming took 6 bases from V and 6 from J, leaving 15 bases between them. CDR3 length: 13 amino acids. CDR3 bases: TGCAGCGTCGCCGTAGGGGCAGGCAATGAGCAGTTCTTC. Its translation is CSVAVGAGNEQFF.

V gene TRBV5-1 combines with J gene TRBJ2-1, with D perhaps being TRBD1 or TRBD2 (5 bases each). This CDR3 is 16 amino acids long. Deletions cut 4 bases from V and 4 bases from J, with 18 bases between. Germline V gives CDR1 SGHRS, CDR2 YFSETQ. The CDR3 coding sequence is TGCGCCAGCAGCCCGGTGGGGGTTTATGAGTACAATGAGCAGTTCTTC. Encoded protein: CASSPVGVYEYNEQFF.

This chain joins TRBV30 and TRBJ2-3; D ambiguous. Germline CDR1 reads GTSNPN; CDR2 reads SVGIG (reference sequence). The V and J ends lost 0 bases and 6 bases respectively, with 10 bases between them. This CDR3 contains 13 residues. CDR3 nucleotide sequence: TGTGCCTGGAGTGTCTCAAGCGCCGATACGCAGTATTTT. Its protein is CAWSVSSADTQYF. The full variable domain, rest sourced from reference TRBV30 and TRBJ2-3, is SQTIHQWPATLVQPVGSPLSLECTVEGTSNPNLYWYRQAAGRGLQLLFYSVGIGQISSEVPQNLSASRPQDRQFILSSKKLLLSDSGFYLCAWSVSSADTQYFGPGTRLTVL.

This chain uses TRBV2 with TRBJ2-5; 11 bases map to TRBD1. Germline V gives CDR1 SNHLY, CDR2 FYNNEI. The ends lost 5 bases at V and 5 bases at J; junction bases unmatched: 4. The CDR3 contains 14 residues. This CDR3 is CASSSWDRGETQYF. CDR3 bases: TGTGCCAGCAGTTCCTGGGACAGGGGGGAGACCCAGTACTTC.

This clone has a handful of counts. The sample holds other DNA sequences that translate to the same CDR3. The chain is built from TRBV6-1 and TRBJ1-5; D call uncertain. V was shortened by 4 bases and J by 5 bases, with 6 bases between the two germline ends. Germline V CDR1 and CDR2: MNHNS, SASEGT. This CDR3 is built from 12 residues. DNA of the CDR3: TGTGCCAGCAGTGGACCGGATCAGCCCCAGCATTTT. It is translated as CASSGPDQPQHF.

The chain couples TRBV5-1 to TRBJ2-1; D not resolved. The CDR3 has 15 residues. Germline assignment: CDR1 SGHRS and CDR2 YFSETQ. The V and J ends lost 1 base and 0 bases respectively, with 8 bases between them. In nucleotides, the CDR3 is TGCGCCAGCAGCTTGCGAGACTCCTCCTACAATGAGCAGTTCTTC. This gives the protein CASSLRDSSYNEQFF.

This chain uses TRBV29-1 with TRBJ2-3; 9 nucleotides match TRBD2. The CDR3 totals 16 residues. CDR1 is SQVTM, CDR2 ANQGSEA, per germline. Losses at the gene ends were 7 bases for V and 3 bases for J; bases not matched to a gene: 14. The CDR3 spells CSARTTGTSSTDTQYF. In DNA form, the CDR3 reads TGCAGCGCCCGAACTACGGGGACTAGCTCGACAGATACGCAGTATTTT.

The chain recombines TRBV5-1 with TRBJ2-4, with 7 bases that match TRBD1. Germline lookup yields CDR1 SGHRS and CDR2 YFSETQ. The J segment lost 5 bases and the V segment lost 5 bases, leaving 7 bases of the junction unmatched. The length of the CDR3 is 14 residues. The CDR3 loop is CASRLQGIENIQYF. The CDR3 DNA is TGCGCCAGCAGGCTACAGGGGATCGAAAACATTCAGTACTTC. Full variable domain (outside the CDR3, taken from reference TRBV5-1 and TRBJ2-4): KAGVTQTPRYLIKTRGQQVTLSCSPISGHRSVSWYQQTPGQGLQFLFEYFSETQRNKGNFPGRFSGRQFSNSRSEMNVSTLELGDSALYLCASRLQGIENIQYFGAGTRLSVL.

This clone occurred a few times. The V and J genes are TRBV18 and TRBJ2-7, with TRBD1 matching 10 bases. This CDR3 is 14 amino acids long. V lost 4 bases, J lost 6 bases, and 6 bases stayed unmatched. Germline assignment: CDR1 KGHSH and CDR2 LQKENI. The CDR3 DNA is TGTGCCAGCTCACTGGGACAGGGGAAGGCCGAGCAGTACTTC. Translated: CASSLGQGKAEQYF. Full variable domain (outside the CDR3, taken from reference TRBV18 and TRBJ2-7): NAGVMQNPRHLVRRRGQEARLRCSPMKGHSHVYWYRQLPEEGLKFMVYLQKENIIDESGMPKERFSAEFPKEGPSILRIQQVVRGDSAAYFCASSLGQGKAEQYFGPGTRLTVT.